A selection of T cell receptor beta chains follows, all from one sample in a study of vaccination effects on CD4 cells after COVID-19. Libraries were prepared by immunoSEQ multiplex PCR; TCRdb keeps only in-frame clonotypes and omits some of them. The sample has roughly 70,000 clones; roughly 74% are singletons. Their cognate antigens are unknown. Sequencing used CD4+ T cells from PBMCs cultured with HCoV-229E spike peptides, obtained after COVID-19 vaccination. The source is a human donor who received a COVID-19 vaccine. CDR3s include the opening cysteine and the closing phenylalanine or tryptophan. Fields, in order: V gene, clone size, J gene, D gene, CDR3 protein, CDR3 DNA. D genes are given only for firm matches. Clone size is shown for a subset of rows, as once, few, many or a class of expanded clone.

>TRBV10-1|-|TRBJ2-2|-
CASTERQGGTGELFF
TGCGCCAGCACCGAGCGTCAGGGTGGCACCGGGGAGCTGTTTTTT
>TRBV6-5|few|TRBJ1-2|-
CASRAVSSYGYTF
TGTGCCAGCAGGGCAGTATCAAGCTATGGCTACACCTTC
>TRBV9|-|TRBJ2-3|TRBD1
CASSGGQVDTQYF
TGTGCCAGCAGCGGAGGACAGGTAGATACGCAGTATTTT
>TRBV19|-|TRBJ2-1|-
CASSHLQPYGEQFF
TGTGCCAGTAGCCATTTACAGCCATACGGTGAGCAGTTCTTC
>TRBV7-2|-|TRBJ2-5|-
CASSSPRGGRHRETQYF
TGTGCCAGCAGCTCCCCACGTGGGGGGCGTCATCGAGAGACCCAGTACTTC
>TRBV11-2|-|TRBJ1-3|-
CASSLARAGSGNTIYF
TGTGCCAGCAGCTTAGCCCGCGCGGGCTCTGGAAACACCATATATTTT
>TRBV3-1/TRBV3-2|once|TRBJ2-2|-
CASSQGPAGRAGELFF
TGTGCCAGCAGCCAAGGGCCGGCGGGTAGGGCCGGGGAGCTGTTTTTT
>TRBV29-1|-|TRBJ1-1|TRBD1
CSVAGTVNTEAFF
TGCAGCGTCGCCGGGACAGTGAACACTGAAGCTTTCTTT
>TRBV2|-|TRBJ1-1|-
CASSAAGTGTEAFF
TGTGCCAGCAGTGCGGCAGGGACGGGCACTGAAGCTTTCTTT
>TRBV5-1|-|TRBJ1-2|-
CASNQGSSNYGYTF
TGCGCCAGCAATCAGGGCTCCTCTAACTATGGCTACACCTTC
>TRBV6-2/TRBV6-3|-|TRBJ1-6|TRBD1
CASSALDRSSYNSPLHF
TGTGCCAGCAGCGCCCTGGACAGGAGCTCCTATAATTCACCCCTCCACTTT
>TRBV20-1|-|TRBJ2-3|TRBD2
CSASSRGAGTDTQYF
TGCAGTGCTAGTTCGCGGGGGGCAGGGACAGATACGCAGTATTTT
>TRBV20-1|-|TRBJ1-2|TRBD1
CSASRGHDGYTF
TGCAGTGCTAGTAGGGGGCATGATGGCTACACCTTC
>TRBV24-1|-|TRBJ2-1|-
CATSDLNEQFF
TGTGCCACCAGTGATTTGAATGAGCAGTTCTTC
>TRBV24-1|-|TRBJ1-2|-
CATSDRTYGYTF
TGTGCCACCAGTGACCGAACCTATGGCTACACCTTC
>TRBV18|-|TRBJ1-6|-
CASSSLSSAGNSPLHF
TGTGCCAGCTCATCCCTTTCCTCGGCGGGCAATTCACCCCTCCACTTT